This T cell receptor (beta chain) was recovered during a study of cytomegalovirus exposure and HLA in healthy donors. Findings of the study overall: Segments of the TCR beta V type were, in most cases, productive about 90% or about 30% of the time in an earlier analysis. Cytomegalovirus association was listed for 164 TCR beta chains.

This CDR3 is 16 amino acids long. Researchers ran the PCR with 60 Vbeta and 13 Jbeta primers. Assay used: immunoSEQ multiplex PCR; TCRdb lists only in-frame clones, some missing. The table has 150,000 to 200,000 clones, around four fifths seen once; the top ten hold around 0.8%. About this clone: The antigen is unknown.

This TCR was sampled from a woman between 18 and 29 years old in good health and CMV-seronegative. The chain is built from TRBV21-1 and TRBJ2-4; TRBD1 was called by the table and not checked on the DNA. TRBV21-1 is a pseudogene locus. Sequenced input: PBMCs. The CDR3 bases are TGTGCCAGCTGTAGGACAGGGGGCCGGACCAAAAACATTCAGTACTTC. Its protein product is CASCRTGGRTKNIQYF.